This paragraph reports one TCR beta chain. This clone was counted once. Its antigen is not yet known. No qualities accompany the bases; no much larger clone lies one base away. TCR CDR3 regions were amplified from genomic DNA by multiplex PCR using the deep immunoSEQ assay. Extracted genomic DNA from each cell subset was spread evenly across all wells of several immunoSEQ 96-well plates, with each plate serving as a replicate. For sorted subsets, each replicate PCR was loaded with approximately 200 ng genomic DNA, equivalent to about 30,000 T cell genomes. The purified libraries were quantified using a Qubit 3.0 fluorometer, sized with a Bioanalyzer 2100, and then quantified again using the KAPA Library Quantification kit. A separate single-read 150-cycle Illumina NextSeq 550 flow cell was used to sequence each immunoSEQ 96-well plate. The original methods were these. Because the immunoSEQ output included only junctional sequences and no quality scores, the filtering could not be the same as the filtering used for full-length reads. To assign V/J genes and CDR3, sequences were annotated against IMGT germline references using PyIR, a Python wrapper for IgBLAST v1.9. Any read was removed if the V/J assignment was weak (E-value above 1e-6), the CDR3 was missing, or the read contained stop codons, out-of-frame junctions, or ambiguous translated residues. A V3J clonotype was defined by an identical inferred V gene, J gene, and CDR3 amino acid sequence. Percentage overlap between repertoires was calculated by dividing the number of shared unique clonotypes by the size of the smaller repertoire. Richness of each repertoire was evaluated using RTK rarefaction, the Chao1 estimator, and Recon v2.1 estimates of unobserved clonotypes. OLGA was used to compute generation probabilities for all TCRbeta clonotypes that the gDNA method yielded from several donors. TCRdb stores this immuneACCESS table with in-frame sequences only. Part of the clones is absent; in the studies checked, under half of the shortfall reflects unresolved V genes, and no reason is known for the rest. The V and J calls and the clone size are those of that table, but D and trimming were determined from the DNA. Here the sample has over a million clones; around 74% occur a single time. Roughly 1.4% of the sample rests with the top ten.

These data belong to a study of shared clonotypes between healthy human individuals (dated by TCRdb to 2018 to 2020). Regarding the study in general: The cohort included a few men and a couple of women between 18 and 49 years of age. For each donor, CD4 naive and CD4 memory were each run on three plates, CD8 naive on two plates, and CD8 memory on one plate. To estimate repertoire size and how much clonotypes are shared between individuals, the study performed deep sequencing of blood TCR repertoires from roughly five healthy adults. Different laboratories and diverse techniques were used to prepare libraries and sequence TCR repertoires, to increase sequencing depth and limit assay-specific biases. Leukapheresis yielded between about 0.94 and 10 billion PBMCs per donor.

The study at large found these results: Even with the large sequencing depth, rarefaction of the sorted-subset datasets indicated that sequencing was incomplete. Higher generation probabilities were observed for clonotypes shared by all four sorted-subset donors than for non-shared clonotypes. Sampling was restricted to blood, and TCR repertoires in tissues likely differ from the TCR repertoires found in blood. When four donors were compared, the shared fraction of clonotypes was about 5% for naive CD4, 3.5% to 4% for naive CD8, 2% to 2.5% for memory CD4, and 0.35% to 0.4% for memory CD8. Estimated clonotype richness was generally larger for naive than for memory subsets. Pairwise subsampling led to the expectation that sequencing depth would affect the degree of clonotype sharing among donors. Because the study included only a small number of donors, the genetic and exposure-history diversity represented was limited.

The donors were healthy, HIV-negative adults who had no recently reported acute infections or vaccinations. Only Caucasian adults living in Nashville, Tennessee, USA were represented among the donors. Magnetic negative selection was used to enrich CD4+ T cells, after which naive cells were positively selected on CD45RA and the negative fraction became the memory subset. Blood was collected by leukapheresis, and PBMCs were isolated by Ficoll-Histopaque density gradient centrifugation and then cryopreserved in liquid nitrogen vapor phase. Analytical flow cytometry was used to check the purity and quantity of every magnetically sorted T cell population. Genomic DNA was isolated from every sorted fraction and measured by UV absorbance on a Nanodrop 2000c. This TCR came from a man aged 18 to 29 in good health. Sample: memory CD4+ T cells sorted from blood. The cell subset or site tag for this specimen amounts to: CD45RA-negative fraction.

The DNA reads as follows: TGTGCCACCAGCAGAGGGGGGGCATCAGATACGCAGTATTTT. It encodes CATSRGGASDTQYF. The receptor chain draws on TRBV15 and TRBJ2-3; the D gene could be either TRBD1 or TRBD2, each agreeing at 6 bases. Measured from the cysteine to the phenylalanine, the CDR3 is 14 residues long. CDR3 DNA only is kept here, 42 bases in frame from base 1. CDR1 LNHNV and CDR2 YYDKDF were looked up in the germline V gene (reference sequence). V sheds 1 base and J sheds 4 bases, leaving 9 bases between their ends.